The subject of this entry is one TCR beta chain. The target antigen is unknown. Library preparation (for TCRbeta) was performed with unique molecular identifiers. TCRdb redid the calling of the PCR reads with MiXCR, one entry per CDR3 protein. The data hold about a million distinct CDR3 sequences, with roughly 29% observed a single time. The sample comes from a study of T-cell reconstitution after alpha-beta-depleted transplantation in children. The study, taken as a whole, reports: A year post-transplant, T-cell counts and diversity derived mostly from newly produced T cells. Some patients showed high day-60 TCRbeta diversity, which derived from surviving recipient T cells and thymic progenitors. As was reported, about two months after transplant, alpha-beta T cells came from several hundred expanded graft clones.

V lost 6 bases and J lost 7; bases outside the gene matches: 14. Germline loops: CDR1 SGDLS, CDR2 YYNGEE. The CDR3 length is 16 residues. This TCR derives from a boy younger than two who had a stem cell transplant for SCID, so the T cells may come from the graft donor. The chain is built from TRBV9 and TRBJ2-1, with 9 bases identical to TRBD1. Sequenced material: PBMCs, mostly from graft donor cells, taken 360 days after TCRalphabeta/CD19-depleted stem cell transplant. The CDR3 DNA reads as TGTGCCAGCACCCCCTTCCGGACAGGGGCAATGAATGAGCAGTTCTTC. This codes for CASTPFRTGAMNEQFF.